This TCR beta chain was sequenced during a study of T cell responses to AZD1222 COVID-19 vaccine. Clones were sequenced by immunoSEQ multiplex PCR, and TCRdb holds only the in-frame ones, with some missing. The sample lists 150,000 to 200,000 clones; over 80% were seen once. General study points: Clonal diversity may have been underestimated, and the donors were mostly white British, with more females than males. Spike-specific TCR breadth and depth were elevated following two AZD1222 doses. Within unmutated variant regions lay the reported targets of nearly half of spike-specific TCRs.

The CDR3 consists of 12 residues. V lost 5 bases to trimming and J lost 8 bases, with 9 bases between them. Germline V gene sequence: CDR1 SEHNR, CDR2 FQNEAQ (reference sequence). A remark on this clone: What it binds is not known.

This TCR was recovered from an adult in good health. V is TRBV7-9 and J is TRBJ1-4; no firm D call. The sequencing used peripheral blood, collected on day 0 of AZD1222 vaccination. DNA of the CDR3: TGTGCCAGCAGCCACGAAATCGAAAAACTGTTTTTT. Amino acid sequence: CASSHEIEKLFF.